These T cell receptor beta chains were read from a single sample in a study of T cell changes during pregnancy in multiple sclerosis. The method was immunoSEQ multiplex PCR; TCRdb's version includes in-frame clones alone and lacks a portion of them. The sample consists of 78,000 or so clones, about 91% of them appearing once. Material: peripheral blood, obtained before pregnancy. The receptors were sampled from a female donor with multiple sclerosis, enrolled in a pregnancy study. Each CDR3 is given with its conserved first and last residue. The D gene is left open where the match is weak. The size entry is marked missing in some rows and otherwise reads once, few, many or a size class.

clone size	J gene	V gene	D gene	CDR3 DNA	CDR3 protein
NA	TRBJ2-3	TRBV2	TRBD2	TGTGCCACCATTTCTAGCGGGGGTCGTTATACGCAGTATTTT	CATISSGGRYTQYF
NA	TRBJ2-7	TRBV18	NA	TGTGCCAGCTCATCCCCCAACTACGAGCAGTACTTC	CASSSPNYEQYF
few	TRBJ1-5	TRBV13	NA	TGTGCCAGCAGCGTACAGGGTTTGGGCAATCAGCCCCAGCATTTT	CASSVQGLGNQPQHF
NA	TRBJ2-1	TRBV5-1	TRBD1	TGCGCCAGCAGCTCCCGGGACAGGAGGTTCGATGAGCAGTTCTTC	CASSSRDRRFDEQFF
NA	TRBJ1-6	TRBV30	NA	TGTGCCTGGACCCAAAATTCACCCCTCCACTTT	CAWTQNSPLHF
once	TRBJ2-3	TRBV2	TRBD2	TGTGCCAGCAGTGAACCTAGCGGGGGGCACCATTTT	CASSEPSGGHHF
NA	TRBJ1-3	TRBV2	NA	TGTGCCAGCAGTGGGCCATTTGGAAACACCATATATTTT	CASSGPFGNTIYF
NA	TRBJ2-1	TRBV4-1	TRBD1	TGCGCCAGCAGGACAGGGAATGAGCAGTTCTTC	CASRTGNEQFF
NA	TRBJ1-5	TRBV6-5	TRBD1	TGTGCCAGCAGCCCACAGGGGGCCCTCGGTCAGCCCCAGCATTTT	CASSPQGALGQPQHF
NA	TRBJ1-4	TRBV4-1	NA	TGCGCCAGCAGCCAAGTGGCTTCTAGGGGGGGGTCAAATGAAAAACTGTTTTTT	CASSQVASRGGSNEKLFF
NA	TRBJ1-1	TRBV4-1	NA	TGCGCCAGCAGCCCCAATCCAGGGACTCTTTTGAACACTGAAGCTTTCTTT	CASSPNPGTLLNTEAFF
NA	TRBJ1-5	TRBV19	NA	TGTGCCAGTAGTATCGCGGGTCAGCCCCAGCATTTT	CASSIAGQPQHF
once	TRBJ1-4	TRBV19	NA	TGTGCCAGTAGAACGGTACAGCCAACAACTAATGAAAAACTGTTTTTT	CASRTVQPTTNEKLFF
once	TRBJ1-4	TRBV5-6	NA	TGTGCCAGCAGCGGGGCCCGCTTTGAAAAACTGTTTTTT	CASSGARFEKLFF
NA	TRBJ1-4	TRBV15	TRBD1	TGTGCCACCAGCGAAGCCGGGACAGCTAATGAAAAACTGTTTTTT	CATSEAGTANEKLFF
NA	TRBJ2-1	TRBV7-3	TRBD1	TGTGCCAGCAGCCCCGTGGGGACAGGGGACTACAATGAGCAGTTCTTC	CASSPVGTGDYNEQFF